The 25 T cell receptor beta chains in this list originate from one sample, sequenced in a study of blood T cell repertoires in COVID-19 (dated by TCRdb to the early 2020s). Library creation used the immunoSEQ multiplex PCR assay. Imported from immuneACCESS, the table was reduced by TCRdb to in-frame sequences with V and J called. These copies leave out some clones; in studies compared against another copy, an unresolved V gene accounts for under half, and the cause of the remainder is not known. This sample gives about 520,000 clones in total; roughly 88% of them show up just once. The ten most abundant clones make up approximately 2.9% of the sample. The specimen was peripheral blood. Receptor source: a human donor in a cohort sampled during active COVID-19.

The rearrangement joins TRBV2 to TRBJ1-5; D is possibly TRBD1 (6 bases). The V and J ends lost 5 bases and 0 bases respectively, with 11 bases between them. Germline V gene sequence: CDR1 SNHLY, CDR2 FYNNEI. CDR3 length equals 15 residues. The CDR3 coding sequence is TGTGCCAGCAGTCGGACAGCATATAGCAATCAGCCCCAGCATTTT. Amino acids: CASSRTAYSNQPQHF.

The chain recombines TRBV27 with TRBJ2-7; TRBD1 matches at 8 bases. V shed 5 bases and J 7 bases; nucleotides not matched to a gene: 10. The CDR3 is 14 amino acids. Germline CDR1 reads MNHEY; CDR2 reads SMNVEV (reference sequence). CDR3 nucleotide sequence: TGTGCCAGCAGTCCGACGACAGGGGCGGGGGAGCAGTACTTC. Amino acid sequence: CASSPTTGAGEQYF.

The chain carries TRBV7-2 and TRBJ2-3; TRBD2 is a possible D gene (6 bases). CDR3 size: 13 residues. Germline V gives CDR1 SGHTA, CDR2 FQGNSA. V was cut by 1 base and J by 11 bases, with 13 bases left in between. The CDR3 loop is CASSLGGGVMQYF. The CDR3 nucleotides are TGTGCCAGCAGCTTAGGAGGAGGGGTAATGCAGTATTTT.

This clone was seen just once. CDR3 DNA sequence: TGCAGCGCTACCCAGGGTTGGGGGGATCGGGCCAAAAACATTCAGTACTTC. The encoded protein is CSATQGWGDRAKNIQYF. The gene calls are TRBV29-1 and TRBJ2-4; TRBD2 is a possible D gene (6 bases). Germline V gene lookup returns CDR1 SQVTM and CDR2 ANQGSEA. The V end was cut by 7 bases, the J end by 1 base, with 23 bases between. CDR3 length: 17 residues. Looking up the rest from reference TRBV29-1 and TRBJ2-4 gives the full variable domain: SAVISQKPSRDICQRGTSLTIQCQVDSQVTMMFWYRQQPGQSLTLIATANQGSEATYESGFVIDKFPISRPNLTFSTLTVSNMSPEDSSIYLCSATQGWGDRAKNIQYFGAGTRLSVL.

J is TRBJ2-5 and V is TRBV6-2 or TRBV6-3; TRBD1 matches 7 bases. Losses at the gene ends were 0 bases for V and 2 bases for J; bases not matched to a gene: 0. The CDR3 length is 14 residues. Per the germline V gene, CDR1 is MNHEY and CDR2 is SVGEGT. CDR3 region: CASSYSGQQETQYF. The CDR3, as DNA: TGTGCCAGCAGTTACTCGGGACAGCAAGAGACCCAGTACTTC.

The chain employs TRBV6-5 and TRBJ1-6; the D is unclear. Between the trimmed V and J ends, which lost 2 bases and 7 bases, there was a span of 9 bases. The germline CDR1 and CDR2 sequences are MNHEY and SVGAGI. CDR3 length: 14 amino acids. In nucleotides, the CDR3 is TGTGCCAGCAGTTACGAGAGGGTGAATTCACCCCTCCACTTT. Its protein product is CASSYERVNSPLHF.

In its sample, this clone was seen many times. This CDR3 is also generated by other DNA sequences in the sample. The chain links TRBV11-3 to TRBJ2-7, with TRBD1 matching 8 bases. The germline V gene has CDR1 SGHNT and CDR2 YENEEA. The CDR3 extends over 13 amino acids. J was trimmed by 1 base and V by 6 bases; bases with no gene match: 2. CDR3 in amino acids: CASSRTGSYEQYF. As DNA, the CDR3 is TGTGCCAGCAGTAGGACAGGGTCCTACGAGCAGTACTTC.

The chain couples TRBV25-1 to TRBJ2-2; D might be TRBD2 (5 bases). V dropped 6 bases and J dropped 5 bases, with 10 bases sitting between them. The germline gives CDR1 MGHDK, CDR2 SYGVNS. This CDR3 has 13 residues. Here the CDR3 DNA reads TGTGCCAGCAGGAGGGCAGGTACCGGGGAGCTGTTTTTT. Amino acids: CASRRAGTGELFF.

A single count supports this clone. V and J are TRBV19 and TRBJ1-5, with unresolved D. Trimming left V 5 bases short and J 9 bases short, with 20 bases between. Germline loops: CDR1 LNHDA, CDR2 SQIVND (reference sequence). CDR3 length: 15 residues. CDR3 sequence: CASSSPGSAYGPQHF. CDR3 sequence (DNA): TGTGCCAGTAGTTCCCCCGGGAGCGCTTATGGGCCCCAGCATTTT.

The gene calls are TRBV6-6 and TRBJ1-5; a weak D match, TRBD1 (5 bases). The CDR3 length is 12 residues. In germline, CDR1 is MNHNY, CDR2 SVGAGI (reference sequence). V was shortened by 8 bases and J by 6 bases, with 11 bases between the two germline ends. The CDR3 sequence: CASSSGFQPQHF. The CDR3 DNA is TGTGCCAGCTCTTCAGGGTTTCAGCCCCAGCATTTT.

The chain employs TRBV10-3 and TRBJ2-1, with D possibly TRBD2 on 6 matching bases. Trimming shortened V by 8 bases and J by 6 bases, and 17 bases separated the two germline ends. The CDR3 runs to 14 residues. CDR1 and CDR2 from the germline V gene are ENHRY and SYGVKD. The CDR3 is CAIPTGSGANEQFF. The CDR3 coding sequence is TGTGCCATCCCGACCGGTAGCGGCGCCAATGAGCAGTTCTTC.

In this sample, this clone turned up once. The chain is built from TRBV11-3 and TRBJ2-2, with TRBD2 matching 9 bases. Germline-derived CDR1 and CDR2 are SGHNT and YENEEA. The CDR3 sequence is 17 residues long. V lost 6 bases to trimming and J lost 2 bases; unmatched junction nucleotides: 10. The CDR3 reads CASRGGSGRPNTGELFF. The DNA for the CDR3 is TGTGCCAGCAGGGGGGGCAGCGGGAGGCCCAACACCGGGGAGCTGTTTTTT. The whole variable domain, filled in from reference TRBV11-3 and TRBJ2-2, reads EAGVVQSPRYKIIEKKQPVAFWCNPISGHNTLYWYLQNLGQGPELLIRYENEEAVDDSQLPKDRFSAERLKGVDSTLKIQPAELGDSAVYLCASRGGSGRPNTGELFFGEGSRLTVL.

The V and J genes are TRBV6-2 or TRBV6-3 and TRBJ1-5; a weak D match, TRBD1 (5 bases). CDR1 MNHEY and CDR2 SVGEGT come from the germline V gene. Trimming left V 8 bases short and J 1 base short, with 12 bases between. The CDR3 totals 14 residues. The CDR3 sequence: CASCPRQSNQPQHF. The CDR3 region has the DNA TGTGCCAGCTGCCCGAGACAGAGCAATCAGCCCCAGCATTTT.

The rearrangement uses TRBV7-9 and TRBJ1-6; the match to TRBD1 covers 9 bases. Germline CDR1 and CDR2: SEHNR and FQNEAQ (reference sequence). V lost 3 bases and J lost 8; bases outside the gene matches: 5. The CDR3 length is 15 residues. CDR3 amino acids: CASSFRTGVDSPLHF. The CDR3 DNA is TGTGCCAGCAGCTTCCGGACAGGGGTGGATTCACCCCTCCACTTT.

This clone was found once. The V and J genes are TRBV6-5 and TRBJ2-5; TRBD2 agrees at 12 bases. CDR3 size: 16 residues. Losses at the gene ends were 2 bases for V and 3 bases for J; bases not matched to a gene: 4. Germline CDR1 and CDR2: MNHEY and SVGAGI. CDR3 DNA sequence: TGTGCCAGCAGTTACCCAGGACTAGCGGGAAAAGAGACCCAGTACTTC. It codes for CASSYPGLAGKETQYF.

CDR3: CASSLAQGMNTEAFF. DNA of the CDR3: TGTGCCAGCAGCTTAGCCCAGGGGATGAACACTGAAGCTTTCTTT. The chain couples TRBV7-8 to TRBJ1-1; TRBD1 is a possible D gene (6 bases). V gave up 0 bases and J gave up 0 bases, with 8 bases separating them. The CDR3 consists of 15 residues. Germline CDR1 and CDR2: SGHVS and FQNEAQ.

The chain is built from TRBV24-1 and TRBJ2-3; 11 nucleotides agree with TRBD2. The CDR3 contains 18 residues. The trim removed 3 bases at V and 2 bases at J, leaving 9 bases unmatched. CDR1 and CDR2 from the germline V gene are KGHDR and SFDVKD. CDR3 loop: CATSDPTGTSGITDTQYF. CDR3 in DNA: TGTGCCACCAGTGATCCAACCGGGACTAGCGGAATCACAGATACGCAGTATTTT.

V usage is TRBV28 and J usage is TRBJ1-2, with TRBD1 matching over 7 bases. The CDR3 contains 14 residues. Germline V gene lookup returns CDR1 MDHEN and CDR2 SYDVKM. The junction had 8 bases not matched to a gene; V was cut back by 5 bases and J by 5 bases. CDR3 sequence: CASSVGTASYGYTF. Here the CDR3 DNA reads TGTGCCAGCAGTGTCGGGACAGCCTCTTATGGCTACACCTTC.

The chain employs TRBV5-1 and TRBJ1-2; no clear D gene. V lost 5 bases to trimming and J lost 7 bases, with 21 bases between them. The germline gives CDR1 SGHRS, CDR2 YFSETQ. The length of the CDR3 is 15 residues. CDR3 coding DNA: TGCGCCAGCAGTCGCAGCCAAGGTGGTGAGGGTGGCTACACCTTC. It encodes CASSRSQGGEGGYTF.

The chain couples TRBV5-4 to TRBJ2-3; 7 bases map to TRBD2. Germline V gives CDR1 SGHNT, CDR2 YYREEE (reference sequence). There are 17 residues in the CDR3. Losses at the gene ends were 1 base for V and 0 bases for J; bases not matched to a gene: 8. The CDR3 DNA reads TGTGCCAGCAGCTTGTTCCCGGCGGGAGAGAGCACAGATACGCAGTATTTT. It specifies CASSLFPAGESTDTQYF.

The chain couples TRBV3-1 (or the pseudogene TRBV3-2) to TRBJ2-2; TRBD2 might be the D (5 bases). V was cut by 0 bases and J by 6 bases, with 5 bases left in between. The V gene's germline CDR1 is LGHDT and CDR2 YNNKEL (reference sequence). CDR3 length equals 13 residues. The CDR3, as DNA: TGTGCCAGCAGCCAAGAGCGGGCCGGGGAGCTGTTTTTT. As protein: CASSQERAGELFF.

This clone was detected ten times or more. The V call is TRBV11-2, the J call TRBJ1-4; D ambiguous. Per the germline V gene, CDR1 is SGHAT and CDR2 is FQNNGV. The CDR3 is 11 amino acids. V was pared by 5 bases and J by 11 bases, with 9 bases between. The CDR3 DNA follows: TGTGCCAGCAGCCAACGGGGTAAACTGTTTTTT. Its protein product is CASSQRGKLFF.

The chain recombines TRBV28 with TRBJ2-7; D is possibly TRBD1 (5 bases). Trimming stripped 1 base from V and 2 bases from J, with 15 bases between. The length of the CDR3 is 16 residues. Germline values: CDR1 MDHEN, CDR2 SYDVKM. As DNA, the CDR3 is TGTGCCAGCAGTTTATCCCGACAGACTCAAACCTACGAGCAGTACTTC. Translation: CASSLSRQTQTYEQYF.

The chain combines TRBV5-1 with TRBJ2-3; D might be TRBD1 (6 bases). Germline loops: CDR1 SGHRS, CDR2 YFSETQ. The CDR3 length is 16 residues. Trimming shortened V by 4 bases and J by 2 bases, and 17 bases separated the two germline ends. The DNA of the CDR3 is TGCGCCAGCAGCCCCCTTAGGGGGAGAATCACAGATACGCAGTATTTT. It encodes CASSPLRGRITDTQYF.

V gene TRBV5-5 combines with J gene TRBJ2-2, with TRBD2 as a possible D gene (6 bases). The V end lost 2 bases, the J end lost 1 base, and 12 bases lay between the germline ends. Germline CDR1 SGHKS, CDR2 YYEKEE (reference sequence). The CDR3 is 16 residues long. CDR3 sequence (DNA): TGTGCCAGCAGCTTAAGAATAGCGGAGAACACCGGGGAGCTGTTTTTT. Encoded protein: CASSLRIAENTGELFF.